The present T cell receptor (beta chain) was sequenced within a study of identical twins. Study-wide results and caveats: In beta out-of-frame sequences, the excess sharing between twins was weaker. With abundant cord blood beta clonotypes, insertions were fewer; memory repertoires showed no such pattern. The authors drew conclusions from cross-sectional statistical analysis rather than following the same donors.

V lost 5 bases and J 9 bases, leaving 20 bases between the germline ends. There are 15 residues in the CDR3. From germline, CDR1 is SGHTA and CDR2 FQGNSA. Healthy Caucasians alone served as donors. TCRdb reprocessed the 5' RACE reads via MiXCR and lists one record per CDR3 protein. The data show under 500,000 distinct CDR3 sequences, with around an eighth seen just once and approximately 0.98% held by the top ten. The sample holds a few counts of this clonotype. Its cognate antigen is unknown. The sample also formed part of further work on yellow fever vaccine responses in identical twins.

V is TRBV7-2 and J is TRBJ1-5; TRBD1 is a possible D gene (5 bases). This receptor was identified in a woman in her late teens or twenties in good health. The sequencing input was CD4+ T cells sorted from blood. The CDR3, as DNA: TGTGCCAGCAGCGATATAAGGGACCTCAAAGCGCCCCAGCATTTT. It yields the protein CASSDIRDLKAPQHF.